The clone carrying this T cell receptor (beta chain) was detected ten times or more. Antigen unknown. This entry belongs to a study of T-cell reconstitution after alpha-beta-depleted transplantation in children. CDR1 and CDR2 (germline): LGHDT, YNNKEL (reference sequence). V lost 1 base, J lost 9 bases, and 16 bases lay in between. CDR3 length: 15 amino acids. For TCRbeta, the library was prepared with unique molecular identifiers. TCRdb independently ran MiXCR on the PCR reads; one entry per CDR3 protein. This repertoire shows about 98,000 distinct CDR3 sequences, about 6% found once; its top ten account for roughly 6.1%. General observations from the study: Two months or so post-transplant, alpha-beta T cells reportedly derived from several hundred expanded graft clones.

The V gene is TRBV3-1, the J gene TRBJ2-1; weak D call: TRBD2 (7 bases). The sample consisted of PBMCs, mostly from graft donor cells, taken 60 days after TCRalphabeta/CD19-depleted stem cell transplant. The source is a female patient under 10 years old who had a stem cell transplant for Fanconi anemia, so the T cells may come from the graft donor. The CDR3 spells CASSQVGGGGSEQFF. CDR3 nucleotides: TGTGCCAGCAGCCAAGTTGGAGGGGGGGGAAGTGAGCAGTTCTTC.